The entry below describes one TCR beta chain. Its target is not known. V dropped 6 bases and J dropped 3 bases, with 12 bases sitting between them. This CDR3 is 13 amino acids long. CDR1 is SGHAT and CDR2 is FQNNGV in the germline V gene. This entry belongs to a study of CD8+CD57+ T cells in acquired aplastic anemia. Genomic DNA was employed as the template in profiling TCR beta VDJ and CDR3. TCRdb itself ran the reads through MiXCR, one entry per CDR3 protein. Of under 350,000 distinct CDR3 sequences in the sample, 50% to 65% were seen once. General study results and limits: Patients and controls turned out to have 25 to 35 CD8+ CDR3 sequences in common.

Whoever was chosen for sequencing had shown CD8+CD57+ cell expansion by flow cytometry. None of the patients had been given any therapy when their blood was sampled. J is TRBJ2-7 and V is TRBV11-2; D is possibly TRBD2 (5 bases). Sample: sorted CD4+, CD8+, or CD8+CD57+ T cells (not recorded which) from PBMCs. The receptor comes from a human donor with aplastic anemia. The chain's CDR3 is CASRRQTNYEQYF. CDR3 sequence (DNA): TGTGCCAGCAGACGTCAGACTAACTACGAGCAGTACTTC. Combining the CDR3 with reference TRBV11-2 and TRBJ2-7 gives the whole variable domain EAGVAQSPRYKIIEKRQSVAFWCNPISGHATLYWYQQILGQGPKLLIQFQNNGVVDDSQLPKDRFSAERLKGVDSTLKIQPAKLEDSAVYLCASRRQTNYEQYFGPGTRLTVT.